The next 13 T cell receptor beta chains were all read from a single sample in a study of cytomegalovirus exposure and HLA in healthy donors. In the PCR, 60 Vbeta and 13 Jbeta primers were used. Measured with immunoSEQ multiplex PCR; TCRdb has only the in-frame clones, and not every one. Among over 150,000 clones listed, about 90% were seen once. Sequencing was performed on PBMCs. The receptors here all came from a girl less than two years old in good health and CMV-seronegative.

The V call is TRBV5-6, the J call TRBJ2-7, with 7 bases lining up with TRBD2. Per the germline V gene, CDR1 is SGHDT and CDR2 is YYEEEE. This CDR3 comprises 15 residues. V gave up 3 bases and J gave up 3 bases; unmatched junction bases: 9. CDR3 sequence reads: CASSSTGTNRYEQYF. CDR3 in DNA: TGTGCCAGCAGCTCGACCGGGACTAACCGCTACGAGCAGTACTTC.

The genes are TRBV5-8 and TRBJ1-5, with 9 bases fitting TRBD1. V lost 1 base and J lost 4; bases outside the gene matches: 9. Per the germline V gene, CDR1 is SGHTS and CDR2 is YDEGEE. The CDR3 consists of 17 residues. This chain's CDR3 is CASSLFFGDRVNQPQHF. The CDR3 DNA is TGTGCCAGCAGCTTGTTTTTCGGGGACAGGGTGAATCAGCCCCAGCATTTT.

The chain combines TRBV5-6 with TRBJ2-4; 9 nucleotides match TRBD1. Per germline, CDR1 SGHDT and CDR2 YYEEEE. V was pared by 2 bases and J by 1 base, with 1 base of the junction left unmatched. This CDR3 region has 15 residues. CDR3: CASSFGTGAKNIQYF. CDR3 nucleotides: TGTGCCAGCAGCTTCGGGACAGGGGCCAAAAACATTCAGTACTTC.

The V and J genes are TRBV30 and TRBJ1-6; possible D gene TRBD1, 5 bases. This CDR3 is built from 14 residues. The V end lost 5 bases, the J end lost 6 bases, and 14 bases lay between the germline ends. From germline, CDR1 is GTSNPN and CDR2 SVGIG (reference sequence). CDR3 DNA sequence: TGTGCCTGGCGGGGGGTCTCTGCTAATTCACCCCTCCACTTT. Its translation is CAWRGVSANSPLHF.

J is TRBJ2-3 and V is TRBV7-2; D not certain. V lost 5 bases and J 3 bases, leaving 3 bases between the germline ends. This CDR3 comprises 11 residues. Per the germline V gene, CDR1 is SGHTA and CDR2 is FQGNSA. The CDR3 is CASSQTDTQYF. CDR3 coding DNA: TGTGCCAGCAGCCAAACAGATACGCAGTATTTT. Full variable domain (rest looked up from reference TRBV7-2 and TRBJ2-3): GAGVSQSPSNKVTEKGKDVELRCDPISGHTALYWYRQSLGQGLEFLIYFQGNSAPDKSGLPSDRFSAERTGGSVSTLTIQRTQQEDSAVYLCASSQTDTQYFGPGTRLTVL.

The V call is TRBV7-2, the J call TRBJ2-1; D may be TRBD1 (5 bases). V was cut by 3 bases and J by 0 bases, with 12 bases left in between. The CDR3 is 16 amino acids. The V gene's germline CDR1 is SGHTA and CDR2 FQGNSA. The CDR3 coding sequence is TGTGCCAGCAGCTTGAGGCAGGGCCGCTCCTACAATGAGCAGTTCTTC. This translates into CASSLRQGRSYNEQFF.

Only a few counts were recorded for this clone. The chain joins TRBV15 to TRBJ1-2; TRBD1 matches at 7 bases. In germline, CDR1 is LNHNV, CDR2 YYDKDF (reference sequence). Unmatched junction bases numbered 3, after V lost 3 bases and J lost 2 bases. The CDR3 runs to 14 residues. For the CDR3, the DNA is TGTGCCACCAGCAGGGACAGGTTGAACTATGGCTACACCTTC. It codes for CATSRDRLNYGYTF.

V and J are TRBV2 and TRBJ1-5; the match to TRBD1 covers 9 bases. Per the germline V gene, CDR1 is SNHLY and CDR2 is FYNNEI. V was pared by 6 bases and J by 7 bases, with 7 bases of the junction left unmatched. The CDR3 contains 14 residues. The CDR3 DNA is TGTGCCAGCAGCGAAAGGACAGGGGTACAGCCCCAGCATTTT. This sequence encodes CASSERTGVQPQHF.

V is TRBV5-4 and J is TRBJ1-1, with D perhaps matching TRBD1 (6 bases). Trimming took 4 bases from V and 1 from J, leaving 8 bases between them. Germline V lookup: CDR1 SGHNT, CDR2 YYREEE (reference sequence). The CDR3 contains 13 residues. The CDR3 loop is CASSPGQNTEAFF. The CDR3 DNA follows: TGTGCCAGCAGCCCGGGACAGAACACTGAAGCTTTCTTT.

The genes are TRBV25-1 and TRBJ2-7; possible D gene TRBD2, 6 bases. The length of the CDR3 is 14 residues. Trimming removed 0 bases from V and 4 bases from J, with 10 bases in between. Germline-derived CDR1 and CDR2 are MGHDK and SYGVNS. CDR3 in DNA: TGTGCCAGCAGTGAATATATGGAGGGATACGAGCAGTACTTC. Translated, it gives CASSEYMEGYEQYF.

This chain connects TRBV5-4 to TRBJ2-1; D perhaps matches TRBD2 (5 bases). The CDR3 is made up of 15 amino acids. Germline assignment: CDR1 SGHNT and CDR2 YYREEE (reference sequence). Trimming left V 5 bases short and J 1 base short, with 13 bases between. The CDR3 protein is CASSWTGRSYNEQFF. CDR3 coding DNA: TGTGCCAGCAGTTGGACTGGTAGGTCCTACAATGAGCAGTTCTTC.

This chain links TRBV6-1 with TRBJ2-7; 9 bases map to TRBD1. From germline, CDR1 is MNHNS and CDR2 SASEGT. This CDR3 comprises 14 residues. With V trimmed by 5 bases and J by 7 bases, 9 bases remained unmatched. CDR3 nucleotides: TGTGCCAGCAGTACCCGACAGGGGGTCGAGGAGCAGTACTTC. Its protein is CASSTRQGVEEQYF.

This chain links TRBV2 with TRBJ2-2, with TRBD1 identical over 9 bases. V shed 8 bases and J 6 bases; nucleotides not matched to a gene: 10. The CDR3 loop spans 15 amino acids. Germline CDR1 and CDR2: SNHLY and FYNNEI. CDR3 coding DNA: TGTGCCAGCGGTGCCGGGACAGGGTGGGCCGGGGAGCTGTTTTTT. Encoded protein: CASGAGTGWAGELFF.